These 5 T cell receptor beta chains were all obtained from the same sample, sequenced in a study of breast tumors, draining lymph nodes, adjacent tissues. TCRdb re-derived calls from the multiplex PCR reads in MiXCR, one entry per CDR3 protein. The profile covers over 10,000 distinct CDR3 sequences, with roughly 57% appearing a single time and approximately 54% taken by the ten largest. Specimen: tumor-adjacent breast tissue. These receptor sequences come from a female donor with breast cancer. Some clones in this sample may be carry-over from other donors' samples.

In this sample, this clonotype turned up many times. This may be a read error: a much more frequent sequence differs by one nucleotide. The chain employs TRBV6-5 and TRBJ2-1, with D maybe TRBD2 (5 bases). This CDR3 has 15 residues. The germline V gene has CDR1 MNHEY and CDR2 SVGAGI. V lost 6 bases and J lost 7, with 19 bases in between. CDR3 residues: CASRLRDRGRNEQFF. Written as DNA, the CDR3 is TGTGCCAGCAGGCTAAGAGACCGGGGAAGGAATGAGCAGTTCTTC.

This clonotype qualifies as medium-sized (0.01 to 0.1%). The chain recombines TRBV3-1 with TRBJ1-6; D unresolved. Looked up from germline, CDR1 is LGHDT and CDR2 is YNNKEL (reference sequence). The CDR3 runs to 13 residues. V shed 1 base and J shed 6 bases, with 4 bases lying between them. The CDR3 here is CASSQGSNSPLHF. CDR3 nucleotide sequence: TGTGCCAGCAGCCAAGGCTCTAATTCACCCCTCCACTTT. Filled out from reference TRBV3-1 and TRBJ1-6, the complete variable domain reads DTAVSQTPKYLVTQMGNDKSIKCEQNLGHDTMYWYKQDSKKFLKIMFSYNNKELIINETVPNRFSPKSPDKAHLNLHINSLELGDSAVYFCASSQGSNSPLHFGNGTRLTVT.

The chain carries TRBV24-1 and TRBJ1-4; no definite D call. V lost 5 bases to trimming and J lost 7 bases, with 4 bases between them. Per germline, CDR1 KGHDR and CDR2 SFDVKD. This CDR3 is 11 amino acids long. The CDR3 is CATSGGEKLFF. CDR3 DNA sequence: TGTGCCACCAGTGGCGGTGAAAAACTGTTTTTT.

The gene calls are TRBV15 and TRBJ2-3; tentative D call: TRBD1 (5 bases). This CDR3 region has 16 residues. Deletions cut 0 bases from V and 9 bases from J, with 19 bases between. CDR1 and CDR2 (germline): LNHNV, YYDKDF (reference sequence). The CDR3 sequence: CATSRESGKIGGTQYF. The DNA for the CDR3 is TGTGCCACCAGCAGAGAGTCAGGGAAAATAGGCGGAACGCAGTATTTT.

This clonotype was observed at least ten times. The J gene is TRBJ1-2, the V gene TRBV6-1, with 7 positions matching TRBD1. This CDR3 comprises 17 residues. V gave up 1 base and J gave up 7 bases; unmatched junction bases: 15. Germline values: CDR1 MNHNS, CDR2 SASEGT. CDR3 DNA sequence: TGTGCCAGCAGTGAAGAGGCATGGGACAGAGTATATGGTGGCTACACCTTC. Its protein is CASSEEAWDRVYGGYTF.